A single sample is the source of the 19 T cell receptor beta chains below, sequenced in a study of blood T cells in healthy people across ages. Then a second PCR, running roughly 7 to 12 cycles, was carried out with a sample-barcoded 5' primer and a J-beta primer mix. TCRdb reprocessed the 5' RACE reads with MiXCR, giving one entry per CDR3 protein. The data show 630,000 or so distinct CDR3 sequences, about 32% seen once. The sample was blood. Source of these receptors: a woman at least 80 years old in good health.

As to this clonotype: Germline is not matched at one junction end, which may reflect a read error. CDR3: CASSSGLVPSDAQYF. The DNA for the CDR3 is TGCGCCAGCAGCTCGGGACTAGTCCCCTCAGATGCGCAGTATTTT. The rearrangement links TRBV5-1 to TRBJ2-3; 8 nucleotides align to TRBD2. CDR3 length: 15 amino acids. Germline V gene sequence: CDR1 SGHRS, CDR2 YFSETQ. The variable domain in full, completed from reference TRBV5-1 and TRBJ2-3, reads KAGVTQTPRYLIKTRGQQVTLSCSPISGHRSVSWYQQTPGQGLQFLFEYFSETQRNKGNFPGRFSGRQFSNSRSEMNVSTLELGDSALYLCASSSGLVPSDAQYFGPGTRLTVL.

The J gene is TRBJ1-2, the V gene TRBV5-1; tentative D call: TRBD1 (6 bases). V shed 4 bases and J shed 5 bases, with 15 bases lying between them. The germline V gene has CDR1 SGHRS and CDR2 YFSETQ. This CDR3 is 14 amino acids long. The CDR3 nucleotides read TGCGCCAGCAGCCGACAGGAAGGTTTATATGGCTACACCTTC. This encodes CASSRQEGLYGYTF.

The J gene is TRBJ2-3, the V gene TRBV7-2, with D possibly matching TRBD1 (5 bases). V was trimmed by 0 bases and J by 7 bases, leaving 11 bases between them. CDR1 and CDR2 (germline): SGHTA, FQGNSA. The CDR3 runs to 14 residues. The CDR3 loop reads CASSLAEGVNTQYF. The CDR3 DNA reads TGTGCCAGCAGCTTAGCCGAAGGGGTGAATACGCAGTATTTT.

This clonotype showed up many times. The chain is built from TRBV9 and TRBJ2-5; the match to TRBD2 covers 10 bases. The CDR3 runs to 16 residues. J lost 1 base, V lost 0 bases, and 3 bases had no gene match. Per germline, CDR1 SGDLS and CDR2 YYNGEE. The CDR3 is CASSVALAGVQETQYF. DNA for the CDR3: TGTGCCAGCAGCGTAGCTCTAGCGGGGGTCCAAGAGACCCAGTACTTC.

This clonotype was observed many times. The DNA for the CDR3 is TGTGCCAGCAGGGGGACTAGCGGGGGGGCTGGAGATACGCAGTATTTT. Translated: CASRGTSGGAGDTQYF. The chain is built from TRBV6-2 or TRBV6-3 and TRBJ2-3; 16 positions agree with TRBD2. The CDR3 runs to 16 residues. Germline V gives CDR1 MNHEY, CDR2 SVGEGT. The trim removed 6 bases at V and 5 bases at J, leaving 5 bases unmatched.

The rearrangement joins TRBV20-1 to TRBJ2-7; no definite D call. From germline, CDR1 is DFQATT and CDR2 SNEGSKA (reference sequence). Trimming removed 6 bases from V and 1 base from J, with 10 bases in between. This CDR3 contains 12 residues. The CDR3 sequence: CSAQDGSYEQYF. DNA of the CDR3: TGCAGTGCGCAGGACGGGTCCTACGAGCAGTACTTC.

V and J are TRBV2 and TRBJ1-1; a possible D gene is TRBD1 (6 bases). Germline V gene sequence: CDR1 SNHLY, CDR2 FYNNEI. This CDR3 has 13 amino acids. V lost 10 bases and J 5 bases, leaving 17 bases between the germline ends. DNA of the CDR3: TGTGCCACCTTGCGAGGGGGTAGTACTGAAGCTTTCTTT. Encoded protein: CATLRGGSTEAFF.

This clonotype was observed at least ten times. V is TRBV12-3 or TRBV12-4 and J is TRBJ2-6, with D hard to call. CDR3 length: 14 amino acids. The germline V and J ends were trimmed by 8 bases and 0 bases, with 8 bases remaining between them. CDR3 region: CASQPFSGANVLTF. The CDR3 DNA is TGTGCCAGCCAGCCTTTCTCTGGGGCCAACGTCCTGACTTTC.

This clonotype was observed at least ten times. J is TRBJ2-1 and V is TRBV4-1, with unresolved D. V was trimmed by 3 bases and J by 1 base, leaving 10 bases between them. The CDR3 contains 15 residues. The germline V gene has CDR1 MGHRA and CDR2 YSYEKL. In DNA, the CDR3 is TGCGCCAGCAGCCAGGCAGGATTTTCCTACAATGAGCAGTTCTTC. Its translation is CASSQAGFSYNEQFF.

The chain employs TRBV12-3 or TRBV12-4 and TRBJ2-7, with D uncertain. The end of the DNA is better explained by TRBJ2-5, so the J call may be wrong. There are 13 residues in the CDR3. CDR3 DNA: TGTGCCAGCAGTTTATTCAAAGGAGAGACCCAGTACTTC. Its translation is CASSLFKGETQYF.

This clonotype was seen at least ten times. In DNA form, the CDR3 reads TGCAGTGCTAGACTGATTGGGGGGGGCGATACGCAGTATTTT. Translation gives CSARLIGGGDTQYF. The chain is built from TRBV20-1 and TRBJ2-3, with D possibly TRBD2 on 7 matching bases. CDR1 and CDR2 from the germline V gene are DFQATT and SNEGSKA (reference sequence). This CDR3 spans 14 amino acids. V lost 2 bases, J lost 6 bases, and 15 bases lay in between.

The count of this clonotype is one. V usage is TRBV29-1 and J usage is TRBJ1-2, with D hard to call. Germline V gives CDR1 SQVTM, CDR2 ANQGSEA. V lost 4 bases, J lost 0 bases, and 6 bases lay in between. CDR3 size: 12 residues. In DNA form, the CDR3 reads TGCAGCGTTGTACCTCCTAACTATGGCTACACCTTC. It codes for CSVVPPNYGYTF.

This clonotype has only a few counts. V and J are TRBV30 and TRBJ1-1; D is perhaps TRBD1 (6 bases). The CDR3 length is 14 residues. Trimming removed 3 bases from V and 4 bases from J, with 15 bases in between. Germline values: CDR1 GTSNPN, CDR2 SVGIG (reference sequence). CDR3 sequence (DNA): TGTGCCTGGAGGTTGGGGGGGCTCGGCACTGAAGCTTTCTTT. This codes for CAWRLGGLGTEAFF.

This clonotype was counted once. This sequence may be a read error, since a much larger clone differs from it by one base. This chain joins TRBV3-1 and TRBJ2-1, with 15 bases aligning to TRBD2. This CDR3 region has 15 residues. Germline trimming cut 4 bases from V and 15 bases from J; bases unmatched to any gene: 10. Germline V gives CDR1 LGHDT, CDR2 YNNKEL (reference sequence). The CDR3 here is CASSPLRTSGGATFF. Here the CDR3 DNA reads TGTGCCAGCAGCCCTCTCCGGACTAGCGGGGGGGCCACGTTCTTC.

This clonotype was counted only a few times. This chain joins TRBV14 and TRBJ2-1; D tentatively reads TRBD1 or TRBD2 (5 bases each). The CDR3 is made up of 15 amino acids. Between the trimmed V and J ends, which lost 1 base and 10 bases, there was a span of 17 bases. CDR1 and CDR2 (germline): SGHDN, FVKESK. For the CDR3, the DNA is TGTGCCAGCAGCCAAGCGAGGGGCAGGTCAGGCGAGCAGTTCTTC. Its protein is CASSQARGRSGEQFF.

This clonotype was seen at least ten times. J is TRBJ2-1 and V is TRBV6-2 or TRBV6-3; 12 positions agree with TRBD2. The CDR3 runs to 16 residues. Trimming cost V 2 bases and J 9 bases; bases outside gene matches: 8. Germline assignment: CDR1 MNHEY and CDR2 SVGEGT. Here the CDR3 reads CASSYGGLAGNSEQFF. CDR3 DNA: TGTGCCAGCAGTTACGGAGGACTAGCGGGGAATTCTGAGCAGTTCTTC.

This clonotype was recorded at least ten times. The chain combines TRBV2 with TRBJ2-5, with D possibly being TRBD1 (6 bases). Trimming left V 8 bases short and J 5 bases short, with 18 bases between. CDR3 size: 14 residues. Germline V gene data show CDR1 as SNHLY and CDR2 as FYNNEI. The CDR3 DNA reads as TGTGCCAGCGGCCGGGACACCCTCGGGGAGACCCAGTACTTC. It specifies CASGRDTLGETQYF.

There are many counts of this clonotype. This chain links TRBV7-3 with TRBJ2-7, with D possibly matching TRBD2 (5 bases). Per the germline V gene, CDR1 is SGHTA and CDR2 is FQGTGA. The CDR3 runs to 14 residues. Between the trimmed V and J ends, which lost 5 bases and 0 bases, there was a span of 11 bases. CDR3 loop: CASSADGNSYEQYF. The CDR3 DNA reads TGTGCCAGCAGCGCAGACGGGAACTCCTACGAGCAGTACTTC.

In this sample, this clonotype turned up many times. This chain links TRBV12-3 or TRBV12-4 with TRBJ2-7; no reliable D call. The CDR3 totals 13 residues. V was pared by 2 bases and J by 2 bases, with 7 bases between. The CDR3 sequence is CASSLRPTYEQYF. CDR3 coding DNA: TGTGCCAGCAGTTTACGACCGACCTACGAGCAGTACTTC.